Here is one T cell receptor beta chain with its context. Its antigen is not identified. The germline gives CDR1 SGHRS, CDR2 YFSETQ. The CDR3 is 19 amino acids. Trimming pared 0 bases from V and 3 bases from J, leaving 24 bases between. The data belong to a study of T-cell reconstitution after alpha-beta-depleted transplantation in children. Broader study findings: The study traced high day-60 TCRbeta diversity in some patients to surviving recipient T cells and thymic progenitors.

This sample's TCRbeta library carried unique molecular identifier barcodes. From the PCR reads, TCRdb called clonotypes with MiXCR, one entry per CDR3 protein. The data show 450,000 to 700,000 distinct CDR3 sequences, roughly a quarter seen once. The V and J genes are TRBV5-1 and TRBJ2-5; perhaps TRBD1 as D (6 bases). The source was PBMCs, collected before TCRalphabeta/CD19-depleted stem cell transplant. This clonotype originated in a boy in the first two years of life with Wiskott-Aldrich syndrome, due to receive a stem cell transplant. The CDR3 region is CASSLVPGRRPGDEETQYF. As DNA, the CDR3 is TGCGCCAGCAGCTTGGTCCCTGGACGACGTCCAGGGGATGAAGAGACCCAGTACTTC.